This T cell receptor (beta chain) is drawn from a study of T cells in Graves' hyperthyroidism and ophthalmopathy. Study-wide points: Most thyroid clonotypes expanded above 0.001 appeared in blood too.

Trimming removed 6 bases from V and 4 bases from J, with 15 bases in between. This CDR3 has 14 amino acids. This clonotype was counted ten times or more. Its antigen is unidentified. Patients counted as stable if ophthalmopathy did not develop within 18 months. Criteria for exclusion of patients were uncontrolled infection, other autoimmune disease, pregnancy or lactation. TCR beta CDR3 region amplification was performed from RNA transcripts. With the HTBI primer set, the TCR CDR3 went through a first round of RT-PCR. TCRdb called the multiplex PCR reads again in MiXCR, with one record for every CDR3 protein. The data contain fewer than 550,000 distinct CDR3 sequences, around 14% of them singletons.

The receptor's source is a woman in her late teens or twenties with Graves' hyperthyroidism. The sequencing input was blood. The rearrangement joins TRBV12-3 or TRBV12-4 to TRBJ2-5; the D gene is possibly TRBD2 (5 bases). The DNA for the CDR3 is TGTGCCAGCAGGCCCGGAGGAATGGTAGAGACCCAGTACTTC. This sequence encodes CASRPGGMVETQYF.